A single sample is the source of the 11 T cell receptor beta chains below, sequenced in a study of shared clonotypes between healthy human individuals. Measured with immunoSEQ multiplex PCR; TCRdb has only the in-frame clones, and not every one. The repertoire holds about 1.1 million clones, with approximately 80% as singletons. Sequencing was carried out using memory CD4+ T cells from PBMCs. Documented subset: CD45RA-negative fraction. The receptors here all came from a man between 18 and 29 years old in good health. Some clones in this sample may be carry-over from other donors' samples.

The genes are TRBV5-1 and TRBJ2-6, with D possibly being TRBD1 or TRBD2 (5 bases each). The V gene's germline CDR1 is SGHRS and CDR2 YFSETQ. This CDR3 has 18 residues. V was shortened by 4 bases and J by 4 bases, with 21 bases between the two germline ends. Written as DNA, the CDR3 is TGCGCCAGCAGCCTCCAAGGGACGGTGGGTTCCGGGGCCAACGTCCTGACTTTC. It encodes CASSLQGTVGSGANVLTF.

This chain links TRBV18 with TRBJ2-5, with 7 positions matching TRBD1. V lost 2 bases and J lost 10; bases outside the gene matches: 7. CDR3 length: 13 amino acids. Germline V CDR1 and CDR2: KGHSH, LQKENI. CDR3 protein: CASSPSPGGDQYF. As DNA, the CDR3 is TGTGCCAGCTCACCATCCCCAGGGGGTGACCAGTACTTC.

The chain has TRBV14 and TRBJ1-3; D is ambiguous. Trimming took 0 bases from V and 4 from J, leaving 7 bases between them. This CDR3 is 14 amino acids long. Germline V lookup: CDR1 SGHDN, CDR2 FVKESK. CDR3 coding DNA: TGTGCCAGCAGCCAAGACATAGCGGGAAACACCATATATTTT. Translation gives CASSQDIAGNTIYF.

This clone was recorded once. The chain has TRBV13 and TRBJ2-7, with TRBD2 identical over 10 bases. Trimming at V came to 0 bases and at J to 6 bases, leaving 2 bases not matched to a gene. Germline assignment: CDR1 PRHDT and CDR2 FYEKMQ (reference sequence). This CDR3 has 14 amino acids. The CDR3 sequence is CASSLGGLATEQYF. As DNA, the CDR3 is TGTGCCAGCAGCTTAGGGGGACTAGCGACCGAGCAGTACTTC. The complete variable domain, with remaining parts taken from reference TRBV13 and TRBJ2-7, reads AAGVIQSPRHLIKEKRETATLKCYPIPRHDTVYWYQQGPGQDPQFLISFYEKMQSDKGSIPDRFSAQQFSDYHSELNMSSLELGDSALYFCASSLGGLATEQYFGPGTRLTVT.

The chain is built from TRBV4-1 and TRBJ2-2, with D perhaps TRBD1 or TRBD2 (5 bases each). CDR1 and CDR2 (germline): MGHRA, YSYEKL. The V end was cut by 1 base, the J end by 7 bases, with 13 bases between. This CDR3 is 15 amino acids long. The CDR3 bases are TGCGCCAGCAGCCAAGTTTGGGGGTTGGGCGGGGAGCTGTTTTTT. It encodes CASSQVWGLGGELFF.

In the case of this clone: A far more abundant clone sits one base away, making this likely a read error. The gene calls are TRBV18 and TRBJ2-5; the match to TRBD1 covers 8 bases. The CDR3 length is 16 residues. V lost 6 bases, J lost 6 bases, and 15 bases stayed unmatched. Germline loops: CDR1 KGHSH, CDR2 LQKENI. CDR3 residues: CASSPKSTGERKTQYF. The CDR3 coding sequence is TGTGCCAGCTCCCCGAAGTCGACAGGGGAGCGAAAGACCCAGTACTTC.

This rearrangement joins TRBV28 to TRBJ2-7; 7 nucleotides align to TRBD1. The CDR3 has 12 amino acids. CDR1 is MDHEN and CDR2 is SYDVKM in the germline V gene. V was clipped by 6 bases and J by 7 bases; unmatched bases: 6. CDR3 residues: CASSSDRVEQYF. DNA for the CDR3: TGTGCCAGCAGCTCCGACAGGGTTGAGCAGTACTTC. The variable domain in full, completed from reference TRBV28 and TRBJ2-7, reads DVKVTQSSRYLVKRTGEKVFLECVQDMDHENMFWYRQDPGLGLRLIYFSYDVKMKEKGDIPEGYSVSREKKERFSLILESASTNQTSMYLCASSSDRVEQYFGPGTRLTVT.

The V gene is TRBV14, the J gene TRBJ2-5; no clear D gene. V shed 8 bases and J shed 7 bases, with 14 bases lying between them. The CDR3 sequence is 12 residues long. Germline V lookup: CDR1 SGHDN, CDR2 FVKESK. For the CDR3, the DNA is TGTGCCAGCTCGGGTAGCTTCGGGACCCAGTACTTC. It codes for CASSGSFGTQYF.

This chain joins TRBV28 and TRBJ2-7; the D gene is possibly TRBD1 (7 bases). This CDR3 has 14 residues. CDR1 is MDHEN, CDR2 SYDVKM, per germline. The V and J ends lost 7 bases and 0 bases respectively, with 13 bases between them. The CDR3 here is CASTPGGRSYEQYF. Here the CDR3 DNA reads TGTGCCAGCACCCCAGGGGGGCGCTCCTACGAGCAGTACTTC.

V gene TRBV6-5 combines with J gene TRBJ1-1, with D maybe TRBD1 (6 bases). The V end lost 0 bases, the J end lost 0 bases, and 11 bases lay between the germline ends. The CDR3 extends over 16 amino acids. CDR1 MNHEY and CDR2 SVGAGI come from the germline V gene. The CDR3 protein is CASSYSQGPMNTEAFF. CDR3 bases: TGTGCCAGCAGTTACTCTCAGGGGCCTATGAACACTGAAGCTTTCTTT.

This clone was picked up a small number of times. This chain joins TRBV12-5 and TRBJ2-5; possible D gene TRBD2, 6 bases. CDR1 and CDR2 from the germline V gene are LGHNT and FRNRAP. The V end lost 9 bases, the J end lost 0 bases, and 14 bases lay between the germline ends. There are 14 residues in the CDR3. The CDR3 loop reads CASAPGRDQETQYF. CDR3 DNA: TGTGCTAGCGCGCCCGGGAGAGACCAAGAGACCCAGTACTTC.